The clone carrying this T cell receptor (beta chain) has a handful of counts. What it binds is not known. The length of the CDR3 is 14 residues. CDR1 and CDR2 from the germline V gene are SGHTA and FQGNSA. Trimming cost V 5 bases and J 6 bases, with 15 bases left between them. The record originates from a study of T-cell memory formation after mild COVID-19. Looking at the study overall: Largely donor-specific sequence clusters came from two donors. Study-wide points: From day 15 to 85, contracting clones were balanced between CD4 and CD8, whereas later expanders leaned toward CD4+. Of the contracting clones, CD4+ ones lay mainly in CM and EM, and CD8+ ones in EMRA.

TCR alpha and TCR beta cDNA libraries carrying sample barcodes and UMIs came from 5'RACE with constant-segment primers. From the 5' RACE reads, TCRdb called clonotypes with MiXCR, one entry per CDR3 protein. The table includes 200,000 to 250,000 distinct CDR3 sequences, roughly 9.4% detected once. The J gene is TRBJ2-3, the V gene TRBV7-2; TRBD1 might be the D (5 bases). This sequence originates from a man younger than 35 who had mild COVID-19 (a few samples of this study predate the infection). Cell type and time point are not known. The specimen was PBMCs or a T cell subset sorted from them (not recorded which). CDR3 bases: TGTGCCAGCAGCGCACGACAGTTTCCTGATACGCAGTATTTT. Translating it yields CASSARQFPDTQYF.